This entry lists 29 T cell receptor beta chains sequenced from one sample in a study of OX40 agonist ivuxolimab in advanced cancers. Some clones are missing from TCRdb's copy, which holds only in-frame ones; the method was immunoSEQ multiplex PCR. The repertoire has about 51,000 clones, about 86% of them found once; the top ten carry about 2.9%. This sample comprised CD4+ or CD8+ T cells sorted from blood, obtained in a trial of the OX40 agonist ivuxolimab. The receptors shown here come from an adult with an advanced solid tumor such as melanoma, head and neck, liver or kidney cancer.

The chain has TRBV6-1 and TRBJ2-5; perhaps TRBD2 as D (6 bases). The CDR3 has 12 residues. The germline V gene has CDR1 MNHNS and CDR2 SASEGT. In DNA form, the CDR3 reads TGTGCTAGCGGTAGCAGGCAAGAGACCCAGTACTTC. Amino acid sequence: CASGSRQETQYF.

The J gene is TRBJ1-1, the V gene TRBV21-1. TRBV21-1 is flagged as a pseudogene. The CDR3 is 17 residues long. The CDR3 coding sequence is TGTGCCAGCAGCAAAGTCCAAAACACAGTGCGGGCCACTGAAGCTTTCTTT. This encodes CASSKVQNTVRATEAFF.

The V gene is TRBV6-5, the J gene TRBJ2-1; D possibly corresponds to TRBD1 (6 bases). The CDR3 consists of 14 residues. From germline, CDR1 is MNHEY and CDR2 SVGAGI. V lost 2 bases, J lost 7 bases, and 12 bases lay in between. The CDR3 here is CASSYAQGGNEQFF. The CDR3 coding sequence is TGTGCCAGCAGTTACGCACAGGGTGGGAATGAGCAGTTCTTC.

The chain combines TRBV7-2 with TRBJ2-1; D ambiguous. The CDR3 covers 14 residues. Deletions cut 0 bases from V and 10 bases from J, with 13 bases between. Germline assignment: CDR1 SGHTA and CDR2 FQGNSA. Here the CDR3 DNA reads TGTGCCAGCAGCTTAGCCTTCGAGTCGCGAGAGCAGTTCTTC. Translated: CASSLAFESREQFF. Drawing the rest from reference TRBV7-2 and TRBJ2-1, the complete variable domain is GAGVSQSPSNKVTEKGKDVELRCDPISGHTALYWYRQSLGQGLEFLIYFQGNSAPDKSGLPSDRFSAERTGGSVSTLTIQRTQQEDSAVYLCASSLAFESREQFFGPGTRLTVL.

The V call is TRBV29-1, the J call TRBJ1-2, with TRBD1 matching 7 bases. The V gene end was trimmed by 7 bases and the J gene end by 5 bases; junction bases not matched to a gene: 7. Germline CDR1 reads SQVTM; CDR2 reads ANQGSEA. CDR3 length equals 12 residues. The CDR3 coding sequence is TGCAGCGCCGAAGACAGGGCTTATGGCTACACCTTC. Amino acids: CSAEDRAYGYTF.

The chain carries TRBV10-3 and TRBJ1-4; tentative D call: TRBD1 (6 bases). There are 13 residues in the CDR3. Germline CDR1 is ENHRY and CDR2 is SYGVKD. Trimming shortened V by 8 bases and J by 4 bases, and 11 bases separated the two germline ends. CDR3 region: CAIRRTDNEKLFF. The CDR3 coding sequence is TGTGCCATCCGTAGGACAGATAATGAAAAACTGTTTTTT.

The chain links TRBV19 to TRBJ2-1; D might be TRBD1 (5 bases). Per germline, CDR1 LNHDA and CDR2 SQIVND (reference sequence). This CDR3 has 14 residues. V was clipped by 2 bases and J by 7 bases, with 12 bases between them. CDR3 bases: TGTGCCAGTAGTATAAACCAGGGTGCGAATGAGCAGTTCTTC. Protein product: CASSINQGANEQFF.

This clone was recorded only once. At one end, the junction sequence differs from germline, possibly due to a read error. V gene TRBV27 combines with J gene TRBJ2-4; D is perhaps TRBD1 (6 bases). The CDR3 spans 11 residues. The V gene's germline CDR1 is MNHEY and CDR2 SMNVEV (reference sequence). The CDR3 loop reads CASLELQGSNF. The CDR3 nucleotides read TGTGCCAGTTTAGAATTACAGGGATCGAACTTC.

J is TRBJ1-1 and V is TRBV10-1; perhaps TRBD1 as D (5 bases). Trimming pared 4 bases from V and 2 bases from J, leaving 17 bases between. CDR1 is WNHNN and CDR2 is SYGVQD in the germline V gene (reference sequence). This CDR3 has 16 residues. CDR3 coding DNA: TGCGCCAGCAGTGGGGGACGGGCCCCAGAAAACACTGAAGCTTTCTTT. This encodes CASSGGRAPENTEAFF.

This clone was observed a single time. The rearrangement joins TRBV18 to TRBJ2-7, with 7 bases fitting TRBD2. This CDR3 has 14 amino acids. Losses at the gene ends were 1 base for V and 2 bases for J; bases not matched to a gene: 2. Germline CDR1 is KGHSH and CDR2 is LQKENI. DNA for the CDR3: TGTGCCAGCTCACCACGGCTAGCGGCCTACGAGCAGTACTTC. Protein: CASSPRLAAYEQYF. Based on the CDR3 plus reference TRBV18 and TRBJ2-7, the full variable domain is NAGVMQNPRHLVRRRGQEARLRCSPMKGHSHVYWYRQLPEEGLKFMVYLQKENIIDESGMPKERFSAEFPKEGPSILRIQQVVRGDSAAYFCASSPRLAAYEQYFGPGTRLTVT.

The chain is built from TRBV19 and TRBJ1-2; 12 bases align to TRBD1. Germline lookup yields CDR1 LNHDA and CDR2 SQIVND (reference sequence). This CDR3 has 18 residues. After removal of 5 bases from V and 4 bases from J, the junction contained 14 bases not matched to a gene. The CDR3 DNA is TGTGCCAGTAGTCCCGCGGTGGGACAGGGGGCGCGTAGCTATGGCTACACCTTC. Protein: CASSPAVGQGARSYGYTF.

This clone was counted between two and nine times. This chain uses TRBV10-3 with TRBJ1-5, with unresolved D. The CDR3 spans 12 residues. Germline assignment: CDR1 ENHRY and CDR2 SYGVKD. V was cut by 4 bases and J by 7 bases, with 8 bases left in between. DNA for the CDR3: TGTGCCATCAGTGGGGCGGGCCAGCCCCAGCATTTT. Its protein product is CAISGAGQPQHF.

This chain links TRBV7-2 with TRBJ2-1; D is ambiguous. V was shortened by 0 bases and J by 4 bases, with 13 bases between the two germline ends. Germline V gene data show CDR1 as SGHTA and CDR2 as FQGNSA. The CDR3 runs 16 residues. Here the CDR3 reads CASSLASTHQYNEQFF. CDR3 DNA sequence: TGTGCCAGCAGCTTAGCGTCTACGCACCAATACAATGAGCAGTTCTTC.

This clone was seen a single time. The CDR3: CASSKEGLAMNEQFF. CDR3 DNA sequence: TGCGCCAGCAGCAAGGAAGGACTAGCAATGAATGAGCAGTTCTTC. The chain couples TRBV10-1 to TRBJ2-1; 8 bases match TRBD2. The CDR3 contains 15 residues. Germline lookup yields CDR1 WNHNN and CDR2 SYGVQD (reference sequence). J lost 7 bases, V lost 6 bases, and 11 bases had no gene match.

The chain joins TRBV6-5 to TRBJ1-6, with D hard to call. V was shortened by 5 bases and J by 14 bases, with 16 bases between the two germline ends. Germline V gives CDR1 MNHEY, CDR2 SVGAGI. CDR3 length: 13 amino acids. The CDR3 loop is CASSNPGPSALHF. CDR3 DNA sequence: TGTGCCAGCAGTAATCCCGGGCCTTCGGCCCTCCACTTT.

In regard to this clone: At the DNA level, this CDR3 is encoded by other sequences in the same sample as well. V gene TRBV28 combines with J gene TRBJ1-3; 7 bases map to TRBD1. Germline V gene lookup returns CDR1 MDHEN and CDR2 SYDVKM. The V gene end was trimmed by 3 bases and the J gene end by 1 base; junction bases not matched to a gene: 3. The CDR3 length is 15 residues. CDR3: CASSFQGGSGNTIYF. CDR3 DNA sequence: TGTGCCAGCAGTTTTCAGGGGGGGTCTGGAAACACCATATATTTT.

V is TRBV5-1 and J is TRBJ2-3, with 14 bases lining up with TRBD2. The CDR3 extends over 17 amino acids. Per the germline V gene, CDR1 is SGHRS and CDR2 is YFSETQ. V dropped 5 bases and J dropped 3; count of bases not matched to a gene: 8. CDR3 region: CASRFARTSGGTDTQYF. CDR3 in DNA: TGCGCCAGCAGATTCGCTCGGACTAGCGGGGGGACAGATACGCAGTATTTT. The whole variable domain, filled in from reference TRBV5-1 and TRBJ2-3, reads KAGVTQTPRYLIKTRGQQVTLSCSPISGHRSVSWYQQTPGQGLQFLFEYFSETQRNKGNFPGRFSGRQFSNSRSEMNVSTLELGDSALYLCASRFARTSGGTDTQYFGPGTRLTVL.

This clone was found once. J is TRBJ1-1 and V is TRBV6-6; the D is unclear. CDR3 length: 13 amino acids. Trimming removed 6 bases from V and 1 base from J, with 9 bases in between. Germline assignment: CDR1 MNHNY and CDR2 SVGAGI (reference sequence). This CDR3 reads CASRRGRNTEAFF. Written as DNA, the CDR3 is TGTGCCAGCAGGCGAGGCAGGAACACTGAAGCTTTCTTT.

The V gene is TRBV5-1, the J gene TRBJ1-6; a possible D gene is TRBD1 (5 bases). The germline V gene has CDR1 SGHRS and CDR2 YFSETQ. This CDR3 region has 15 residues. The ends were cut back, 0 bases at V and 9 bases at J, with 13 bases in the middle. The CDR3 DNA reads as TGCGCCAGCAGCTTGGGACAGACTGTACCTTCACCCCTCCACTTT. Its protein is CASSLGQTVPSPLHF. Based on the CDR3 plus reference TRBV5-1 and TRBJ1-6, the full variable domain is KAGVTQTPRYLIKTRGQQVTLSCSPISGHRSVSWYQQTPGQGLQFLFEYFSETQRNKGNFPGRFSGRQFSNSRSEMNVSTLELGDSALYLCASSLGQTVPSPLHFGNGTRLTVT.

The chain carries TRBV25-1 and TRBJ1-2; no clear D. This CDR3 has 14 amino acids. V was shortened by 0 bases and J by 8 bases, with 13 bases between the two germline ends. Germline V gene lookup returns CDR1 MGHDK and CDR2 SYGVNS. CDR3 coding DNA: TGTGCCAGCAGTGAATATATCCTCTCGGGGGGCTACACCTTC. It yields the protein CASSEYILSGGYTF.

The genes are TRBV7-9 and TRBJ2-3, with D maybe TRBD2 (6 bases). Trimming took off 8 bases at V and 0 bases at J, with 9 bases between the two ends. CDR1 and CDR2 from the germline V gene are SEHNR and FQNEAQ (reference sequence). This CDR3 spans 13 amino acids. The CDR3 loop reads CASWAGSTDTQYF. The CDR3 region has the DNA TGTGCCAGCTGGGCGGGGAGCACAGATACGCAGTATTTT.

V is TRBV9 and J is TRBJ2-5; D is unresolved. Looked up from germline, CDR1 is SGDLS and CDR2 is YYNGEE. The V gene lost 3 bases and the J gene lost 2 bases, with 11 bases spanning the gap. The CDR3 runs 14 residues. CDR3 in DNA: TGTGCCAGCAGCGGGGTGGACGGACAAGAGACCCAGTACTTC. Protein product: CASSGVDGQETQYF.

The V call is TRBV6-5, the J call TRBJ1-1; maybe TRBD1 (5 bases). In germline, CDR1 is MNHEY, CDR2 SVGAGI. V was clipped by 3 bases and J by 1 base, with 9 bases between them. The CDR3 spans 14 residues. The CDR3 sequence is CASSYQGPNTEAFF. The DNA for the CDR3 is TGTGCCAGCAGTTATCAGGGACCGAACACTGAAGCTTTCTTT.

The chain joins TRBV19 to TRBJ2-1; weak D call: TRBD2 (6 bases). This CDR3 region has 16 residues. The germline V gene encodes CDR1 LNHDA and CDR2 SQIVND (reference sequence). V was clipped by 3 bases and J by 0 bases, with 12 bases between them. This chain's CDR3 is CASSIGDSSSYNEQFF. CDR3 in DNA: TGTGCCAGTAGTATCGGGGACTCGAGCTCCTACAATGAGCAGTTCTTC.

The gene calls are TRBV7-3 and TRBJ2-7; 9 nucleotides match TRBD1. The CDR3 consists of 14 residues. V was clipped by 5 bases and J by 3 bases; unmatched bases: 5. From germline, CDR1 is SGHTA and CDR2 FQGTGA. CDR3: CASSPGTGSYEQYF. The CDR3, as DNA: TGTGCCAGCAGCCCCGGGACAGGGAGCTACGAGCAGTACTTC.

The chain uses TRBV7-2 and TRBJ2-5, with 9 bases identical to TRBD1. CDR3 size: 19 residues. CDR1 and CDR2 (germline): SGHTA, FQGNSA. J was trimmed by 1 base and V by 3 bases; bases with no gene match: 15. CDR3 amino acids: CASSFRRGTGLKSQETQYF. CDR3 DNA: TGTGCCAGCAGCTTCCGTAGAGGGACAGGGCTGAAGAGCCAAGAGACCCAGTACTTC.

This chain links TRBV6-5 with TRBJ1-1; TRBD1 might be the D (5 bases). Trimming removed 0 bases from V and 8 bases from J, with 10 bases in between. Germline V gene data show CDR1 as MNHEY and CDR2 as SVGAGI. This CDR3 is built from 13 residues. Here the CDR3 reads CASSYSGRAEAFF. CDR3 DNA sequence: TGTGCCAGCAGTTACTCGGGACGCGCAGAAGCTTTCTTT.

The rearrangement joins TRBV7-8 to TRBJ1-2; D is uncertain. V was pared by 5 bases and J by 4 bases, with 14 bases between. CDR3 size: 14 residues. Looked up from germline, CDR1 is SGHVS and CDR2 is FQNEAQ. The CDR3 reads CASSPRLARYGYTF. DNA for the CDR3: TGTGCCAGCAGCCCACGGCTGGCCCGCTATGGCTACACCTTC.

The chain is built from TRBV9 and TRBJ1-6, with 7 bases fitting TRBD1. This CDR3 has 15 amino acids. The V and J ends lost 3 bases and 9 bases, in that order; junction bases with no gene match: 9. Germline CDR1 is SGDLS and CDR2 is YYNGEE. The CDR3 spells CASSAPTGRGSPLHF. CDR3 nucleotides: TGTGCCAGCAGCGCGCCGACAGGGAGGGGTTCACCCCTCCACTTT. Full variable domain (rest looked up from reference TRBV9 and TRBJ1-6): DSGVTQTPKHLITATGQRVTLRCSPRSGDLSVYWYQQSLDQGLQFLIQYYNGEERAKGNILERFSAQQFPDLHSELNLSSLELGDSALYFCASSAPTGRGSPLHFGNGTRLTVT.